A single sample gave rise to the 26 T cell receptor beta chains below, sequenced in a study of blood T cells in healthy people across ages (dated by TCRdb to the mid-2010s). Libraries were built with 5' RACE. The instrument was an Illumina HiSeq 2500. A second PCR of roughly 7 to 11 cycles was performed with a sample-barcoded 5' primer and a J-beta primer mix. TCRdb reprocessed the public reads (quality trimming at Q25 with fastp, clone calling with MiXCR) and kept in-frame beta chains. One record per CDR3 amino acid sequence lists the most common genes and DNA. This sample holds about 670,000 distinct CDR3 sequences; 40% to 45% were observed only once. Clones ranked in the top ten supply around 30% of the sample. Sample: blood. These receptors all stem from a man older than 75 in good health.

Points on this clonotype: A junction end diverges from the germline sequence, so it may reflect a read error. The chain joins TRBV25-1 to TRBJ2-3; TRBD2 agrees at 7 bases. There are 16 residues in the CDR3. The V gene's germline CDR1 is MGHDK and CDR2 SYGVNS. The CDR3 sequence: CASSHRLAGVTGTQYF. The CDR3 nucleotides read TGTGCCAGCAGTCACCGACTAGCAGGAGTCACAGGTACGCAGTATTTT.

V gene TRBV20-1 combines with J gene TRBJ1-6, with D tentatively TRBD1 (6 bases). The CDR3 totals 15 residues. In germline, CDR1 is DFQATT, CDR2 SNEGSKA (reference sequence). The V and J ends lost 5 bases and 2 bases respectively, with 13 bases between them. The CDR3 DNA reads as TGCAGTGCTTTCCCTCAGGGGACCTATAATTCACCCCTCCACTTT. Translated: CSAFPQGTYNSPLHF.

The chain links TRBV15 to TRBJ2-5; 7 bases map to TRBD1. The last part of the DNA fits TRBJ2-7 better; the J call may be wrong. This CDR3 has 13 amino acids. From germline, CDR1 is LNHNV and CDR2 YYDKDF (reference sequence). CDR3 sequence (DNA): TGTGCCACCAGCCGGAGACAGGGCGGCGAGCAGTACTTC. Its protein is CATSRRQGGEQYF.

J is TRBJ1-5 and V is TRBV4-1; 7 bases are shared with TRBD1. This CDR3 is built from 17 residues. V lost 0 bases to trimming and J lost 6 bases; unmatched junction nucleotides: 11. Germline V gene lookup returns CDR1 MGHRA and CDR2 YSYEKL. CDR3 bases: TGCGCCAGCAGCCAAGACTCGGGCAGGGGGTTTGGTCAGCCCCAGCATTTT. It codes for CASSQDSGRGFGQPQHF.

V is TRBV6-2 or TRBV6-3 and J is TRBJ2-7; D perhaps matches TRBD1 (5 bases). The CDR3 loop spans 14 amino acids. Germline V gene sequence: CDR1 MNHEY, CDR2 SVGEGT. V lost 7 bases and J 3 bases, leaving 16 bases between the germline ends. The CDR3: CASISSDSLYEQYF. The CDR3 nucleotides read TGTGCCAGCATAAGTTCCGACAGCCTCTACGAGCAGTACTTC.

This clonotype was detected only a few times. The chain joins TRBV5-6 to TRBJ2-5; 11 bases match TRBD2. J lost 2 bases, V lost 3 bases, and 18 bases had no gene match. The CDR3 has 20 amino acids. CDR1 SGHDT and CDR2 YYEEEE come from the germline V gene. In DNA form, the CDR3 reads TGTGCCAGCAGCTCATCATTAGGGGCCTCGACTAGCGGGATACAAGAGACCCAGTACTTC. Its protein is CASSSSLGASTSGIQETQYF.

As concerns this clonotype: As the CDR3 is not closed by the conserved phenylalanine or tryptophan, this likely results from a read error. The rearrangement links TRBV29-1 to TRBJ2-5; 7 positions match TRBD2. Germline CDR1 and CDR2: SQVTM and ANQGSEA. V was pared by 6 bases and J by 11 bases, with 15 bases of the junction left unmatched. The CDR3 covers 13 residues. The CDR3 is CSVSSGSYNEQYV. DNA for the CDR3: TGCAGCGTGTCTAGCGGATCCTACAATGAGCAGTACGTC.

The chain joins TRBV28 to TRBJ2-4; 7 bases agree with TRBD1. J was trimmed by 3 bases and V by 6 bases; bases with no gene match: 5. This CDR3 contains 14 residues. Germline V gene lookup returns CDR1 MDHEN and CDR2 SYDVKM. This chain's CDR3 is CASSTGQVKNIQYF. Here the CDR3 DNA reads TGTGCCAGCAGCACCGGACAGGTCAAAAACATTCAGTACTTC.

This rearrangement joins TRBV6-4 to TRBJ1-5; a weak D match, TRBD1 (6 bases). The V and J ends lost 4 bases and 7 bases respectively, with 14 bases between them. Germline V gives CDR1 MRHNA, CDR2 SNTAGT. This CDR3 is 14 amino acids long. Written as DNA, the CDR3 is TGTGCCAGCAGTGCCGAGGGGGGTTTGCAGCCCCAGCATTTT. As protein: CASSAEGGLQPQHF.

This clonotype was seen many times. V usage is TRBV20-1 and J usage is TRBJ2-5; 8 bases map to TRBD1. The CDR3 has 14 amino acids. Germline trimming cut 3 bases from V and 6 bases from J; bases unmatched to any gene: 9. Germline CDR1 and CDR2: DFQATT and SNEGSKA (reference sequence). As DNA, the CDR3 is TGCAGTGCTAGCCTGGGACAGGTCCTCCAGACCCAGTACTTC. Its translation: CSASLGQVLQTQYF.

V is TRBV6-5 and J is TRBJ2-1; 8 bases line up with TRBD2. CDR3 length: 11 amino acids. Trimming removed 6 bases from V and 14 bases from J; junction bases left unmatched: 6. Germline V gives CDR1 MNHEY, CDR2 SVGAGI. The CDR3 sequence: CASSQAGVKFF. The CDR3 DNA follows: TGTGCCAGCAGCCAAGCGGGAGTCAAGTTCTTC.

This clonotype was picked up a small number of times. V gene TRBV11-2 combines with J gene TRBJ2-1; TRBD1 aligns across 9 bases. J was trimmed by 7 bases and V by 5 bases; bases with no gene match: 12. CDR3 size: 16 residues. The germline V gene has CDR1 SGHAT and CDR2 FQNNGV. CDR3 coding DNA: TGTGCCAGCAGCCCGACAGGGACAGGGTTGGGTAATGAGCAGTTCTTC. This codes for CASSPTGTGLGNEQFF.

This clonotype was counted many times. The CDR3 sequence: CASSLDRSFEQFF. In DNA, the CDR3 is TGTGCCAGCAGCTTGGACAGGAGCTTTGAGCAGTTCTTC. J is TRBJ2-1 and V is TRBV11-3; 7 bases map to TRBD1. The J segment lost 9 bases and the V segment lost 3 bases, leaving 5 bases of the junction unmatched. The CDR3 is made up of 13 amino acids. Per the germline V gene, CDR1 is SGHNT and CDR2 is YENEEA.

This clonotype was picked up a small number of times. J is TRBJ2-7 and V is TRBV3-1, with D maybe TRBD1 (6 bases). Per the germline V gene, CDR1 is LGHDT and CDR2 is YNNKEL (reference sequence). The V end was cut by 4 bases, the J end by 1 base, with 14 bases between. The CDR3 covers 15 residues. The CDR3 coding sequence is TGTGCCAGCAGCCCGAGACAGGCCCCGTCCTACGAGCAGTACTTC. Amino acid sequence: CASSPRQAPSYEQYF.

CDR3 sequence reads: CASSPKARGDEQFF. The CDR3 region has the DNA TGTGCCAGCAGCCCCAAAGCCAGGGGCGATGAGCAGTTCTTC. The chain has TRBV3-1 and TRBJ2-1, with D tentatively TRBD1 (6 bases). Per the germline V gene, CDR1 is LGHDT and CDR2 is YNNKEL (reference sequence). Trimming left V 4 bases short and J 8 bases short, with 15 bases between. The CDR3 runs 14 residues.

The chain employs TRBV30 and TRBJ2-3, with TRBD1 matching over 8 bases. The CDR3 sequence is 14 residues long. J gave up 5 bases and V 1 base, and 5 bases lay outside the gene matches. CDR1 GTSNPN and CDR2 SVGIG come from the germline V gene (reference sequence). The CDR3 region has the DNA TGTGCCTGGAGTGGCAGGGGGCAGGGAGATACGCAGTATTTT. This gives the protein CAWSGRGQGDTQYF. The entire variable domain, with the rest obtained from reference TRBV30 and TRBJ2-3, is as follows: SQTIHQWPATLVQPVGSPLSLECTVEGTSNPNLYWYRQAAGRGLQLLFYSVGIGQISSEVPQNLSASRPQDRQFILSSKKLLLSDSGFYLCAWSGRGQGDTQYFGPGTRLTVL.

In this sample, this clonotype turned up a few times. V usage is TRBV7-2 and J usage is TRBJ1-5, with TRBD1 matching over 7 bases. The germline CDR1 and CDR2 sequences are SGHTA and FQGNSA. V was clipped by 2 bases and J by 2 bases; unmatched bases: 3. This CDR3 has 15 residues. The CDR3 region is CASSLRGQRNQPQHF. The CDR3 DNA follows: TGTGCCAGCAGCTTAAGGGGACAGCGCAATCAGCCCCAGCATTTT.

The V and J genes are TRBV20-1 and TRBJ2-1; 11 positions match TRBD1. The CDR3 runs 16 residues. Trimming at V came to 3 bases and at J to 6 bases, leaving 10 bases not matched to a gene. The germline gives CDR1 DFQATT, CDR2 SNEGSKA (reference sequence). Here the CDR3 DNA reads TGCAGTGCTAGGCGTACCGGGACAGGGGGTTCCAATGAGCAGTTCTTC. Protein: CSARRTGTGGSNEQFF.

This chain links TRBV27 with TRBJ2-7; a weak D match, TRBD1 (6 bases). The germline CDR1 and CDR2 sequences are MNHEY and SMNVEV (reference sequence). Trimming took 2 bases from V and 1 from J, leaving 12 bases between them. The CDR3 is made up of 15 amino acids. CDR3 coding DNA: TGTGCCAGCAGTTTAAGGACAGCAACTTCCTACGAGCAGTACTTC. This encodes CASSLRTATSYEQYF.

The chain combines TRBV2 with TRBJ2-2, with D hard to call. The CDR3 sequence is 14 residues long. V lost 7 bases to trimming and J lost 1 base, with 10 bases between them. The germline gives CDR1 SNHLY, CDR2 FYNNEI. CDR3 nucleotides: TGTGCCAGCATTGGCTATCTGAACACCGGGGAGCTGTTTTTT. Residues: CASIGYLNTGELFF.

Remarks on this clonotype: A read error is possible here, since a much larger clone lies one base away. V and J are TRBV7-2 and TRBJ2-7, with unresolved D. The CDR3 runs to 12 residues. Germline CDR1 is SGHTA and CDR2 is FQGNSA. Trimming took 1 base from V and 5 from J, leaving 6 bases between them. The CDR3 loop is CASSLVADEQYF. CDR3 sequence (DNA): TGTGCCAGCAGCTTAGTGGCCGACGAGCAGTACTTC.

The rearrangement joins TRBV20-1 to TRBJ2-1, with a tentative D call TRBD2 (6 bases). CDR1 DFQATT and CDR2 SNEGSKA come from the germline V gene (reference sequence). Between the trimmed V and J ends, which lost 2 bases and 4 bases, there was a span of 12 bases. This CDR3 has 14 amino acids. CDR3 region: CSARRGTEYNEQFF. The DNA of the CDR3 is TGCAGTGCTAGACGGGGGACGGAATACAATGAGCAGTTCTTC.

The CDR3 sequence: CASSLGPSSSYNSPLHF. CDR3 nucleotide sequence: TGCGCCAGCAGCTTGGGACCCTCCAGCTCCTATAATTCACCCCTCCACTTT. The V and J genes are TRBV5-1 and TRBJ1-6; D not certain. The CDR3 is 17 amino acids. Germline V gives CDR1 SGHRS, CDR2 YFSETQ. Trimming cost V 0 bases and J 0 bases, with 10 bases left between them.

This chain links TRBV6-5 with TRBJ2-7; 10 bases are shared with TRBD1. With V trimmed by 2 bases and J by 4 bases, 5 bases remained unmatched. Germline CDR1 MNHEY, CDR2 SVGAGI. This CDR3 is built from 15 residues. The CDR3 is CASSYRDRGLYEQYF. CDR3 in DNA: TGTGCCAGCAGTTACCGTGACAGGGGGCTATACGAGCAGTACTTC.

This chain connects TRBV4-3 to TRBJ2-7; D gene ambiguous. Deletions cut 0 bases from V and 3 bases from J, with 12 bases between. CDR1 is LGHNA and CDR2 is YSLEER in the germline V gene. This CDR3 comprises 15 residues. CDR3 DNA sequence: TGCGCCAGCAGCCAAGATTTGGGTCTTGACTACGAGCAGTACTTC. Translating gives CASSQDLGLDYEQYF.

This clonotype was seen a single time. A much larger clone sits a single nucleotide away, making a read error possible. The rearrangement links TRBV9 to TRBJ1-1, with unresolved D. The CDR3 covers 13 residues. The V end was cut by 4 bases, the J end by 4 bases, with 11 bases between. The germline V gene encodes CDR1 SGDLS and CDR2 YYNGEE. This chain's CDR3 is CASSIGLVTEAFF. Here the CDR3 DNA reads TGTGCCAGCAGCATAGGATTAGTCACTGAAGCTTTCTTT.